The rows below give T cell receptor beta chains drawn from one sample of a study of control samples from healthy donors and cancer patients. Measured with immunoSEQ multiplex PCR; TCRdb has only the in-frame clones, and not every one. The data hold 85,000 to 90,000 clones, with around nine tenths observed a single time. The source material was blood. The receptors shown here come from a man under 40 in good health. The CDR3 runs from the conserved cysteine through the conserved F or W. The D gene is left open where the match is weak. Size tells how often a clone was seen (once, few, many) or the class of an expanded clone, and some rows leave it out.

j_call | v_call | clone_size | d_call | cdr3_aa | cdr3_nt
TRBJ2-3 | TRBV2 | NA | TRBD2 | CASSRPSGGTDTQYF | TGTGCCAGCAGCCGCCCTAGCGGGGGCACAGATACGCAGTATTTT
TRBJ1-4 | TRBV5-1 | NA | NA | CASSLEGRGDEKLFF | TGCGCCAGCAGCTTGGAGGGCAGGGGAGATGAAAAACTGTTTTTT
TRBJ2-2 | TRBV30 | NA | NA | CAWAGSTGELFF | TGTGCCTGGGCAGGGAGCACCGGGGAGCTGTTTTTT
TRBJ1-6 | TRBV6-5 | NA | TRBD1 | CASSPGGGSPLHF | TGTGCCAGCAGCCCAGGGGGCGGTTCACCCCTCCACTTT
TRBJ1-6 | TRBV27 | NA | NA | CASRHDRPNSYNSPLHF | TGTGCCAGCAGACACGACAGACCCAACTCCTATAATTCACCCCTCCACTTT
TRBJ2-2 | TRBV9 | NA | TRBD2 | CASSARTSSYNTGELFF | TGTGCCAGCAGCGCCCGGACTAGCAGCTATAACACCGGGGAGCTGTTTTTT
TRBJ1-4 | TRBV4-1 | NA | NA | CASSQEVTMREKLFF | TGCGCCAGCAGCCAAGAAGTGACGATGCGAGAAAAACTGTTTTTT
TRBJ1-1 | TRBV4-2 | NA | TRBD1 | CASSHQSDRENTEAFF | TGTGCCAGCAGCCACCAATCCGACAGGGAGAACACTGAAGCTTTCTTT
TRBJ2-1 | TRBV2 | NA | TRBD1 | CASSGTGQGDEQFF | TGTGCCAGCAGTGGGACCGGACAGGGAGATGAGCAGTTCTTC
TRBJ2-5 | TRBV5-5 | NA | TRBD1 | CASSNPGQRQTQYF | TGTGCCAGCAGCAACCCGGGACAGAGGCAGACCCAGTACTTC
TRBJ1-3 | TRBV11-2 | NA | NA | CASSPRAAGGNTIYF | TGTGCCAGCAGCCCTCGGGCAGCCGGGGGAAACACCATATATTTT
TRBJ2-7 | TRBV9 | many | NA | CASSATGYEQYF | TGTGCCAGCAGCGCCACAGGGTACGAGCAGTACTTC
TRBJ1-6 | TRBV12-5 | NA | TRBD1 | CATGQGETNNSPLHF | TGTGCTACCGGACAGGGAGAGACTAACAATTCACCCCTCCACTTT
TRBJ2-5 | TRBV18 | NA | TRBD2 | CASSPQRSRRGGKETQYF | TGTGCCAGCTCACCGCAAAGGTCCCGCCGGGGGGGAAAAGAGACCCAGTACTTC
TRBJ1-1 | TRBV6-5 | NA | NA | CASSRGGGNTEAFF | TGTGCCAGCAGCCGAGGGGGGGGGAACACTGAAGCTTTCTTT
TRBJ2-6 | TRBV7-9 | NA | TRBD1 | CASSSIIQGSGANVLTF | TGTGCCAGCAGCTCAATCATACAGGGGTCTGGGGCCAACGTCCTGACTTTC
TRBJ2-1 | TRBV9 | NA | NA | CASSVDGPAYNEQFF | TGTGCCAGCAGCGTAGACGGGCCTGCCTACAATGAGCAGTTCTTC
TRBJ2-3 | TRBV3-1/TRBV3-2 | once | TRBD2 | CASSPTSGSTDTQYF | TGTGCCAGCAGCCCCACTAGCGGTAGCACAGATACGCAGTATTTT
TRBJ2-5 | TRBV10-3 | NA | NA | CAIPSEETQYF | TGTGCCATCCCTTCCGAGGAGACCCAGTACTTC
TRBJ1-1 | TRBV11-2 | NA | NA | CASSLRKHTEAFF | TGTGCCAGCAGCTTGAGGAAGCACACTGAAGCTTTCTTT
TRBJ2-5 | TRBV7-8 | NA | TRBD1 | CASSGQEETQYF | TGTGCCAGCAGCGGACAGGAGGAGACCCAGTACTTC
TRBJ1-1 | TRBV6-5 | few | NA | CASRSKGRSYTEAFF | TGTGCCAGCCGCTCTAAGGGCAGGAGCTACACTGAAGCTTTCTTT
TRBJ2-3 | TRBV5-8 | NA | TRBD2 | CASSLMGGADTQYF | TGTGCCAGCAGCTTGATGGGGGGGGCAGATACGCAGTATTTT
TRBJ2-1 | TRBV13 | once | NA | CASSPGHRSYNEQFF | TGTGCCAGCAGCCCGGGACACCGCTCCTACAATGAGCAGTTCTTC
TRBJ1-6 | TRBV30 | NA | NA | CAWSAALNSPLHF | TGTGCCTGGAGTGCTGCTTTGAATTCACCCCTCCACTTT
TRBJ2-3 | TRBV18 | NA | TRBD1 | CASSRRQGADTQYF | TGTGCCAGCTCACGAAGACAGGGGGCAGATACGCAGTATTTT
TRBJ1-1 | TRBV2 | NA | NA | CASRLDSVNTEAFF | TGTGCCAGCAGGCTGGACAGCGTGAACACTGAAGCTTTCTTT
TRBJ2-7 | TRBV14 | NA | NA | CASSQGGFYEQYF | TGTGCCAGCAGCCAGGGGGGATTCTACGAGCAGTACTTC
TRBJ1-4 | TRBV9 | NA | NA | CASSEGGVNEKLFF | TGTGCCAGCAGCGAAGGGGGAGTTAATGAAAAACTGTTTTTT
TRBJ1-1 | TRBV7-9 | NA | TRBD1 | CASSPQGTGNTEAFF | TGTGCCAGCAGCCCCCAGGGGACAGGGAACACTGAAGCTTTCTTT
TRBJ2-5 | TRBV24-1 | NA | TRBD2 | CATSDLTSGGAETQYF | TGTGCCACCAGTGATTTGACTAGCGGGGGGGCAGAGACCCAGTACTTC
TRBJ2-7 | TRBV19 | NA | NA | CASSIHPGPSGSYEQYF | TGTGCCAGTAGTATTCATCCAGGACCCTCAGGTTCCTACGAGCAGTACTTC
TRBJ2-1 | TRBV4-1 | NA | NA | CASSGVGLTYNEQFF | TGCGCCAGCAGCGGCGTGGGCTTGACCTACAATGAGCAGTTCTTC
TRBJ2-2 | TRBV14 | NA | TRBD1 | CASSRQGANTGELFF | TGTGCCAGCAGCCGACAGGGGGCGAACACCGGGGAGCTGTTTTTT
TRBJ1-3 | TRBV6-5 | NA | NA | CASSYEGGASRTIYF | TGTGCCAGCAGTTACGAGGGAGGGGCCAGTCGGACCATATATTTT
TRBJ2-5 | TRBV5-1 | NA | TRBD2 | CASSSARLAGQETQYF | TGCGCCAGCAGCTCTGCTCGACTAGCGGGGCAAGAGACCCAGTACTTC
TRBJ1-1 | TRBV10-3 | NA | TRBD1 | CAAKTGGGSTEAFF | TGTGCCGCCAAGACAGGGGGCGGTAGCACTGAAGCTTTCTTT
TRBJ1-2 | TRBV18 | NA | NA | CASSQSRQANYGYTF | TGTGCCAGCTCCCAATCCCGACAGGCCAACTATGGCTACACCTTC
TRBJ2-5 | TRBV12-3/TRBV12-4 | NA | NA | CASRQGPQETQYF | TGTGCCAGCAGACAGGGTCCCCAAGAGACCCAGTACTTC
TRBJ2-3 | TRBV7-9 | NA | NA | CASSLTGGGADTQYF | TGTGCCAGCAGCTTAACGGGGGGCGGGGCAGATACGCAGTATTTT
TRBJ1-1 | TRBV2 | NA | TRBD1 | CASSGTGLNTEAFF | TGTGCCAGCAGTGGGACAGGGCTGAACACTGAAGCTTTCTTT
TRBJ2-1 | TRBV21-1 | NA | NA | CASSTKDGSSNEQFF | TGTGCCAGCAGCACCAAGGACGGTAGCTCCAATGAGCAGTTCTTC
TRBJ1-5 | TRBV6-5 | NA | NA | CASKSRGSNQPQHF | TGTGCCAGCAAAAGCAGGGGTAGCAATCAGCCCCAGCATTTT
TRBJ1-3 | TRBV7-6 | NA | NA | CASSLGGRISGNTIYF | TGTGCCAGCAGCTTAGGGGGCAGGATCTCTGGAAACACCATATATTTT
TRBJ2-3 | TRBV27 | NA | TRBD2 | CASSKLGVAGGPSTDTQYF | TGTGCCAGCAGTAAGCTCGGGGTAGCGGGGGGGCCCAGCACAGATACGCAGTATTTT